This T cell receptor (beta chain) was documented in a study of blood T cell repertoires in COVID-19. Whole-study context: All recovered Cohort 3 donors got two negative PCRs, got clearance, or saw symptom resolution. In each case, the material was cDNA or gDNA derived from T cells, B-cell-depleted T cells, or PBMCs.

Recruitment covered roughly 22 US areas and drew participants whose ages spanned roughly 18 to 100 years. V dropped 6 bases and J dropped 5; count of bases not matched to a gene: 7. Looked up from germline, CDR1 is MNHEY and CDR2 is SVGAGI. The length of the CDR3 is 15 residues. TCRdb keeps only in-frame clones here, not all; method: immunoSEQ multiplex PCR. The profile shows roughly 340,000 clones, around 87% of them singletons. The rearrangement uses TRBV6-5 and TRBJ2-5, with 12 bases fitting TRBD2. This TCR was recovered from a man in his forties in a cohort exposed to, infected with or recovered from COVID-19 (not recorded which). Sequencing was carried out using PBMCs or T cells enriched from blood (not recorded which). The CDR3 reads CASRMSSGRGETQYF. CDR3 nucleotide sequence: TGTGCCAGCAGAATGTCTAGCGGGAGGGGGGAGACCCAGTACTTC.